These T cell receptor beta chains were read from a single sample in a study of identical twins. Each CDR3 protein gets one entry after TCRdb re-called the 5' RACE reads with MiXCR. The sample contains approximately 300,000 distinct CDR3 sequences, roughly 9% of which appear only once. This sample was shared with a second study, whose subject was yellow fever vaccine responses in identical twins.

What was sequenced was CD8+ T cells sorted from blood. Every receptor here comes from a woman aged 18-35 years in good health. Both conserved end residues are part of each CDR3. D genes are given only for firm matches. Size values are once, few and many counts, or a class for expanded clones, and some rows have none.

J	D	V	size	DNA	CDR3
TRBJ2-5	.	TRBV6-1	few	TGTGCCAGCAGTGAAGCCCCTACAGTCCAAGAGACCCAGTACTTC	CASSEAPTVQETQYF
TRBJ2-3	TRBD2	TRBV10-1	.	TGCGCCAGCAGTGTGTTAGCGGGAGGTAGCACAGATACGCAGTATTTT	CASSVLAGGSTDTQYF
TRBJ2-3	.	TRBV7-2	few	TGTGCCAGCAGCTCAAGGGTACGGGAGACAGGGGATACGCAGTATTTT	CASSSRVRETGDTQYF
TRBJ1-1	.	TRBV7-8	.	TGTGCCAGCAGCTTATGGGGTTTTGACACTGAAGCTTTCTTT	CASSLWGFDTEAFF
TRBJ2-1	TRBD2	TRBV5-1	.	TGCGCCAGCATGCGTTTTGGCGGGGGGCCGAATTACAATGAGCAGTTCTTC	CASMRFGGGPNYNEQFF
TRBJ1-5	.	TRBV3-1	few	TGTGCCAGCAGCCCTGGACAGTGGGCGGGGCAGCCCCAGCATTTT	CASSPGQWAGQPQHF
TRBJ1-2	TRBD1	TRBV9	.	TGTGCCAGCAGCGGCGGACAGGAGAATAACTATGGCTACACCTTC	CASSGGQENNYGYTF
TRBJ2-7	.	TRBV7-9	many	TGTGCCAGCAGCTTATCGTTAGACAAAGCCTACGAGCAGTACTTC	CASSLSLDKAYEQYF
TRBJ2-7	.	TRBV6-6	.	TGTGCCAGCAGAGACGACCAATACGAGCAGTACTTC	CASRDDQYEQYF
TRBJ2-7	.	TRBV7-3	.	TGTGCCAGCAGCTTAGGCTCCGACAGTCCCCACTACGAGCAGTACTTC	CASSLGSDSPHYEQYF
TRBJ2-1	.	TRBV29-1	few	TGCAGCGTTGATGGAGCTAGCACCAATGAGCAGTTCTTC	CSVDGASTNEQFF
TRBJ1-1	.	TRBV11-2	.	TGTGCCAGCAGCTTAGATACCGGGGTCGGGAACACTGAAGCTTTCTTT	CASSLDTGVGNTEAFF
TRBJ2-7	TRBD1	TRBV20-1	many	TGCAGTGCGGGACAGGGGGCCTACGAGCAGTACTTC	CSAGQGAYEQYF
TRBJ2-1	TRBD2	TRBV28	few	TGTGCCAGCAGTCCCGGGACTAGCGGGATTGTTGAGCAGTTCTTC	CASSPGTSGIVEQFF
TRBJ2-1	TRBD2	TRBV7-2	.	TGTGCCAGCAGCTGGATGGGACTAGTTGGCGATGAGCAGTTCTTC	CASSWMGLVGDEQFF
TRBJ2-7	TRBD1	TRBV7-9	.	TGTGCCAGCAGCCTACCCGACAGGGGGCTCTACGAGCAGTACTTC	CASSLPDRGLYEQYF
TRBJ2-3	.	TRBV12-3/TRBV12-4	many	TGTGCCAGCAGAGCGGGACAGCGCACAGATACGCAGTATTTT	CASRAGQRTDTQYF
TRBJ2-7	.	TRBV20-1	few	TGCAGTGCTAGGAGCCTAGCAGCCTACGAGCAGTACTTC	CSARSLAAYEQYF
TRBJ1-4	.	TRBV20-1	.	TGCAGTGCTAGAGGAGCAACTAATGAAAAACTGTTTTTT	CSARGATNEKLFF
TRBJ2-7	.	TRBV29-1	.	TGCAGCGTTGTAGCGGACAGCTACGAGCAGTACTTC	CSVVADSYEQYF
TRBJ2-7	.	TRBV20-1	many	TGCAGTGCCTGGCTGGCTAGGCTGGACGAGCAGTACTTC	CSAWLARLDEQYF
TRBJ2-3	.	TRBV5-4	.	TGTGCCAGCAGCCCTTACTCGCAAACAGATACGCAGTATTTT	CASSPYSQTDTQYF
TRBJ2-3	.	TRBV6-1	.	TGTGCCAGCAATATAGGGTTCGGCACAGATACGCAGTATTTT	CASNIGFGTDTQYF
TRBJ2-1	TRBD1	TRBV6-4	.	TGTGCCAGCAGTGAGGGTGGGGACGGGACAGCCTACAATGAGCAGTTCTTC	CASSEGGDGTAYNEQFF
TRBJ2-7	.	TRBV20-1	.	TGCAGTGCTAGAGAACCAGGGAACGGGGATTCCTACGAGCAGTACTTC	CSAREPGNGDSYEQYF
TRBJ1-1	TRBD1	TRBV5-1	many	TGCGCCAGCAGCGTCCGACAGGGTCCCACTGAAGCTTTCTTT	CASSVRQGPTEAFF
TRBJ2-1	.	TRBV6-2/TRBV6-3	.	TGTGCCAGCATCTCCTTAGCTAAGGGGGGACAGAACAATGAGCAGTTCTTC	CASISLAKGGQNNEQFF
TRBJ2-5	TRBD2	TRBV4-1	.	TGCGCCAGCAGCCAAGTTCCCTTACTAGCGGGGGGAGAGACCCAGTACTTC	CASSQVPLLAGGETQYF
TRBJ2-1	.	TRBV11-2	many	TGTGCCAGCAGCTTACCCGGATACGCCTACAATGAGCAGTTCTTC	CASSLPGYAYNEQFF
TRBJ2-5	TRBD2	TRBV2	few	TGTGCCAGCAGTGAAGCTAACGGACTAGGTCGCGAGACCCAGTACTTC	CASSEANGLGRETQYF
TRBJ2-1	TRBD2	TRBV3-1	few	TGTGCCAGCAGCCCCCTCTCGGGGGGACGACATGAGCAGTTCTTC	CASSPLSGGRHEQFF
TRBJ2-1	.	TRBV2	many	TGTGCCAGCAGTTGGGACGAGCAGTTCTTC	CASSWDEQFF
TRBJ2-7	.	TRBV29-1	few	TGCAGCGCTGACCATTTAGGAGAGCAGTACTTC	CSADHLGEQYF
TRBJ2-3	TRBD2	TRBV7-9	.	TGTGCCAGCAGCTTAGTGATCAGCGGGGGAGGAGATACGCAGTATTTT	CASSLVISGGGDTQYF
TRBJ2-2	.	TRBV9	many	TGTGCCAGCAGCGTAGAAAGAAGCGGGAACACCGGGGAGCTGTTTTTT	CASSVERSGNTGELFF
TRBJ2-2	.	TRBV6-5	.	TGTGCCAGCAGTTACACTCTCGGGGGCGAAACCGGGGAGCTGTTTTTT	CASSYTLGGETGELFF
TRBJ2-5	.	TRBV28	few	TGTGCCAGCAGCCCCCACGGGGATCAAGAGACCCAGTACTTC	CASSPHGDQETQYF
TRBJ2-1	.	TRBV27	few	TGTGCCAGCAGCTTTTCCCCCTACAATGAGCAGTTCTTC	CASSFSPYNEQFF
TRBJ2-3	TRBD2	TRBV7-9	.	TGTGCCAGCAGCGGACTAGCGGGGGGGCAGGCGCAGTATTTT	CASSGLAGGQAQYF
TRBJ2-3	.	TRBV12-3/TRBV12-4	many	TGTGCCAGCACCGCTGACTTCTCCAGCACAGATACGCAGTATTTT	CASTADFSSTDTQYF
TRBJ2-5	.	TRBV4-1	many	TGCGCCAGCAGCCAAGAGGCCGTAGAGACCCAGTACTTC	CASSQEAVETQYF
TRBJ1-1	.	TRBV6-5	many	TGTGCCAGCAGTTATTTGGGGAGGGAAGCTTTCTTT	CASSYLGREAFF
TRBJ1-4	.	TRBV29-1	.	TGCAGCGTTGGACGGACGGCCTCGAAGGGTGAAAAACTGTTTTTT	CSVGRTASKGEKLFF
TRBJ2-3	TRBD2	TRBV4-2	.	TGTGCCAGCAGCCAAGATTTAGCGGGGGGTCTCAATACGCAGTATTTT	CASSQDLAGGLNTQYF
TRBJ2-7	.	TRBV5-1	many	TGCGCCAGCATGTTGAGGTACGAGCAGTACTTC	CASMLRYEQYF